This TCR beta chain stems from a study of T cell responses to AZD1222 COVID-19 vaccine. Regarding the study as a whole: Mostly white British, mostly female donors; authors suggested clonal diversity may be underestimated.

In the case of this clone: Its specificity is not known.

CDR3 length: 18 residues. Germline V gene sequence: CDR1 SGHTA, CDR2 FQGTGA. With 0 bases clipped from V and 0 bases from J, the junction kept 6 bases outside the gene matches. Only in-frame clones appear in the TCRdb table, and some are missing; sequencing was by immunoSEQ multiplex PCR. Among around 140,000 clones listed, approximately 91% were seen once. This sequence joins TRBV7-3 and TRBJ2-1; TRBD1 aligns across 9 bases. This sample comprised peripheral blood, obtained on day 0 of AZD1222 vaccination. This receptor was obtained from an adult in good health. As DNA, the CDR3 is TGTGCCAGCAGCTTAACCCTGGCGACAGGGGGCTCCTACAATGAGCAGTTCTTC. Translated: CASSLTLATGGSYNEQFF. Full variable domain (rest looked up from reference TRBV7-3 and TRBJ2-1): GAGVSQTPSNKVTEKGKYVELRCDPISGHTALYWYRQSLGQGPEFLIYFQGTGAADDSGLPNDRFFAVRPEGSVSTLKIQRTERGDSAVYLCASSLTLATGGSYNEQFFGPGTRLTVL.